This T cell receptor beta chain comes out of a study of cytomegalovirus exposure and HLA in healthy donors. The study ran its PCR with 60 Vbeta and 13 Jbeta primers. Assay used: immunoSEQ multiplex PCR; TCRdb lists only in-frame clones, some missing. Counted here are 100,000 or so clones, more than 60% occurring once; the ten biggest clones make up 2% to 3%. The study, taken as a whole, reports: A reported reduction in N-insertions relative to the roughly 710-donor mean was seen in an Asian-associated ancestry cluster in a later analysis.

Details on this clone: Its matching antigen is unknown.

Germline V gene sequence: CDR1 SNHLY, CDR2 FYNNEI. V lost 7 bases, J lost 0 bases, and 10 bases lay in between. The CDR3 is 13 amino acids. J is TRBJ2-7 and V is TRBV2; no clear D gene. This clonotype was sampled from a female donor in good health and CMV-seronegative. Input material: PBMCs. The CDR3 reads CASIEVYSYEQYF. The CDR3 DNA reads TGTGCCAGCATTGAGGTCTACTCCTACGAGCAGTACTTC.